A selection of T cell receptor beta chains follows, all from one sample in a study of shared clonotypes between healthy human individuals. TCRdb's copy holds only in-frame clones and misses some; the assay was immunoSEQ multiplex PCR. The sample includes millions of clones, approximately 94% of them seen just once. Input material: naive CD8+ T cells from PBMCs. The receptor set was obtained from a man aged 18 to 30 in good health. Some clones in this sample may be carry-over from other donors' samples. CDR3s include the opening cysteine and the closing phenylalanine or tryptophan. Each record gives: J gene, D gene, clone size, V gene, CDR3 protein, CDR3 DNA. The D gene is left open where the match is weak. A clone size is listed for some rows: how often the clone was seen (once, few, many), or a class if it is expanded.

j_gene: TRBJ2-5
d_gene: NA
abundance: NA
v_gene: TRBV10-3
CDR3aa: CAINGLTGLGETQYF
CDR3nt: TGTGCCATCAATGGGCTGACAGGCCTAGGGGAGACCCAGTACTTC

j_gene: TRBJ2-1
d_gene: NA
abundance: NA
v_gene: TRBV19
CDR3aa: CASSIAGYNEQFF
CDR3nt: TGTGCCAGTAGTATAGCTGGTTACAATGAGCAGTTCTTC

j_gene: TRBJ2-7
d_gene: NA
abundance: NA
v_gene: TRBV6-5
CDR3aa: CASSSEGFHYEQYF
CDR3nt: TGTGCCAGCAGTTCGGAGGGTTTTCACTACGAGCAGTACTTC

j_gene: TRBJ2-1
d_gene: NA
abundance: NA
v_gene: TRBV4-1
CDR3aa: CASSQRGDNEQFF
CDR3nt: TGCGCCAGCAGCCAAAGAGGTGACAATGAGCAGTTCTTC

j_gene: TRBJ2-1
d_gene: NA
abundance: NA
v_gene: TRBV19
CDR3aa: CASSIRGHNEQFF
CDR3nt: TGTGCCAGTAGTATCCGGGGACACAATGAGCAGTTCTTC

j_gene: TRBJ2-5
d_gene: NA
abundance: NA
v_gene: TRBV6-6
CDR3aa: CASSIRDGKETQYF
CDR3nt: TGTGCCAGCAGCATTCGGGACGGAAAAGAGACCCAGTACTTC

j_gene: TRBJ2-7
d_gene: NA
abundance: NA
v_gene: TRBV9
CDR3aa: CASSVVFRHPGDSYEQYF
CDR3nt: TGTGCCAGCAGCGTAGTCTTCCGACACCCTGGCGACTCCTACGAGCAGTACTTC

j_gene: TRBJ2-2
d_gene: TRBD1
abundance: NA
v_gene: TRBV7-6
CDR3aa: CASSYDRGATGELFF
CDR3nt: TGTGCCAGCAGCTACGACAGGGGGGCAACCGGGGAGCTGTTTTTT

j_gene: TRBJ2-1
d_gene: TRBD2
abundance: NA
v_gene: TRBV7-8
CDR3aa: CASSPQSGSSYNEQFF
CDR3nt: TGTGCCAGCAGCCCCCAAAGCGGGAGCTCCTACAATGAGCAGTTCTTC

j_gene: TRBJ2-5
d_gene: TRBD2
abundance: NA
v_gene: TRBV28
CDR3aa: CASRVGTSGGQETQYF
CDR3nt: TGTGCCAGCAGGGTCGGGACTAGCGGGGGCCAAGAGACCCAGTACTTC

j_gene: TRBJ1-4
d_gene: TRBD1
abundance: NA
v_gene: TRBV6-5
CDR3aa: CASRYRGQSEKLFF
CDR3nt: TGTGCCAGCAGATACAGGGGGCAGTCTGAAAAACTGTTTTTT

j_gene: TRBJ2-3
d_gene: NA
abundance: NA
v_gene: TRBV7-9
CDR3aa: CASSPRRGGRFSTDTQYF
CDR3nt: TGTGCCAGCAGCCCCCGAAGGGGGGGGAGATTTAGCACAGATACGCAGTATTTT

j_gene: TRBJ2-3
d_gene: TRBD1
abundance: NA
v_gene: TRBV11-3
CDR3aa: CASTGDRGLSSDTQYF
CDR3nt: TGTGCCAGCACCGGGGACAGGGGTCTCTCTTCAGATACGCAGTATTTT

j_gene: TRBJ2-5
d_gene: TRBD2
abundance: NA
v_gene: TRBV4-1
CDR3aa: CASSRERGGETQYF
CDR3nt: TGCGCCAGCAGCCGGGAACGGGGGGGGGAGACCCAGTACTTC

j_gene: TRBJ2-5
d_gene: NA
abundance: NA
v_gene: TRBV27
CDR3aa: CASSYRANPGETQYF
CDR3nt: TGTGCCAGCTCCTACCGGGCTAACCCAGGGGAGACCCAGTACTTC

j_gene: TRBJ2-2
d_gene: TRBD1
abundance: NA
v_gene: TRBV10-3
CDR3aa: CAISLGQGEFGELFF
CDR3nt: TGTGCCATCAGCCTGGGACAGGGGGAGTTCGGGGAGCTGTTTTTT

j_gene: TRBJ2-3
d_gene: TRBD2
abundance: NA
v_gene: TRBV2
CDR3aa: CASTQRGLATDTQYF
CDR3nt: TGTGCCAGCACTCAAAGGGGACTAGCCACAGATACGCAGTATTTT

j_gene: TRBJ2-7
d_gene: NA
abundance: NA
v_gene: TRBV19
CDR3aa: CASSPWGARYEQYF
CDR3nt: TGTGCCAGTAGTCCGTGGGGGGCCCGGTACGAGCAGTACTTC

j_gene: TRBJ1-5
d_gene: NA
abundance: NA
v_gene: TRBV7-9
CDR3aa: CASSSGGGNQPQHF
CDR3nt: TGTGCCAGCAGCTCCGGGGGGGGCAATCAGCCCCAGCATTTT

j_gene: TRBJ2-3
d_gene: NA
abundance: NA
v_gene: TRBV5-1
CDR3aa: CASSDWGATDTQYF
CDR3nt: TGCGCCAGCTCCGATTGGGGGGCTACAGATACGCAGTATTTT

j_gene: TRBJ1-3
d_gene: NA
abundance: NA
v_gene: TRBV7-9
CDR3aa: CASSLPGGSGNTIYF
CDR3nt: TGTGCCAGCAGCCTACCCGGGGGCTCTGGAAACACCATATATTTT

j_gene: TRBJ2-7
d_gene: TRBD2
abundance: NA
v_gene: TRBV4-1
CDR3aa: CASSQRTSGNTYEQYF
CDR3nt: TGCGCCAGCAGCCAACGGACTAGCGGGAACACCTACGAGCAGTACTTC

j_gene: TRBJ2-3
d_gene: NA
abundance: NA
v_gene: TRBV7-3
CDR3aa: CASSFSVSSTDTQYF
CDR3nt: TGTGCCAGCAGTTTTAGCGTTTCTAGCACAGATACGCAGTATTTT

j_gene: TRBJ2-3
d_gene: TRBD2
abundance: NA
v_gene: TRBV29-1
CDR3aa: CSVLVTSAKGGTDTQYF
CDR3nt: TGCAGCGTGCTTGTCACTAGCGCCAAAGGTGGGACAGATACGCAGTATTTT

j_gene: TRBJ2-5
d_gene: NA
abundance: NA
v_gene: TRBV27
CDR3aa: CASSLSSPPGAQYF
CDR3nt: TGTGCCAGCAGTTTATCGAGTCCGCCGGGGGCCCAGTACTTC

j_gene: TRBJ2-7
d_gene: NA
abundance: NA
v_gene: TRBV5-1
CDR3aa: CASSLVQSSYEQYF
CDR3nt: TGCGCCAGCAGCTTGGTACAGAGCTCCTACGAGCAGTACTTC

j_gene: TRBJ1-1
d_gene: NA
abundance: few
v_gene: TRBV7-6
CDR3aa: CASSLGMNTEAFF
CDR3nt: TGTGCCAGCAGCTTGGGTATGAACACTGAAGCTTTCTTT

j_gene: TRBJ2-3
d_gene: NA
abundance: NA
v_gene: TRBV27
CDR3aa: CASSLSRRGPSVDTQYF
CDR3nt: TGTGCCAGCAGTTTATCCCGGAGGGGACCCTCCGTAGATACGCAGTATTTT

j_gene: TRBJ2-7
d_gene: NA
abundance: NA
v_gene: TRBV11-2
CDR3aa: CASSFGRAYEQYF
CDR3nt: TGTGCCAGCAGCTTTGGTAGAGCCTACGAGCAGTACTTC

j_gene: TRBJ1-5
d_gene: NA
abundance: NA
v_gene: TRBV18
CDR3aa: CASSSDPTGALSNQPQHF
CDR3nt: TGTGCCAGCTCATCAGACCCGACAGGCGCTCTTAGCAATCAGCCCCAGCATTTT

j_gene: TRBJ2-1
d_gene: TRBD2
abundance: NA
v_gene: TRBV6-5
CDR3aa: CASSGGTRGWDEQFF
CDR3nt: TGTGCCAGCAGTGGGGGGACTAGAGGTTGGGATGAGCAGTTCTTC

j_gene: TRBJ2-7
d_gene: TRBD1
abundance: NA
v_gene: TRBV10-3
CDR3aa: CAISIQGPIEQYF
CDR3nt: TGTGCCATCAGCATACAGGGGCCGATCGAGCAGTACTTC

j_gene: TRBJ1-1
d_gene: TRBD1
abundance: NA
v_gene: TRBV30
CDR3aa: CAWSVQGAGNTEAFF
CDR3nt: TGTGCCTGGAGTGTACAGGGGGCTGGGAACACTGAAGCTTTCTTT

j_gene: TRBJ2-7
d_gene: TRBD2
abundance: once
v_gene: TRBV7-9
CDR3aa: CASSPGTSITYEQYF
CDR3nt: TGTGCCAGCAGCCCTGGGACTAGCATAACCTACGAGCAGTACTTC

j_gene: TRBJ2-1
d_gene: NA
abundance: NA
v_gene: TRBV7-8
CDR3aa: CASSSTSANEQFF
CDR3nt: TGTGCCAGCAGCTCCACGTCAGCGAATGAGCAGTTCTTC

j_gene: TRBJ2-2
d_gene: TRBD2
abundance: NA
v_gene: TRBV15
CDR3aa: CATSRGSSSGRGIGELFF
CDR3nt: TGTGCCACCAGCAGAGGGTCTTCCAGCGGGAGGGGGATCGGGGAGCTGTTTTTT

j_gene: TRBJ2-1
d_gene: NA
abundance: NA
v_gene: TRBV19
CDR3aa: CASSPPYNEQFF
CDR3nt: TGTGCCAGTAGCCCCCCATACAATGAGCAGTTCTTC

j_gene: TRBJ1-4
d_gene: NA
abundance: NA
v_gene: TRBV15
CDR3aa: CATSSLDRGNEKLFF
CDR3nt: TGTGCCACCAGCAGCTTAGACCGTGGGAATGAAAAACTGTTTTTT

j_gene: TRBJ1-3
d_gene: NA
abundance: NA
v_gene: TRBV4-3
CDR3aa: CASSQTPARGNTIYF
CDR3nt: TGCGCCAGCAGCCAAACCCCCGCCAGAGGAAACACCATATATTTT

j_gene: TRBJ2-5
d_gene: NA
abundance: NA
v_gene: TRBV9
CDR3aa: CASSPTGGETQYF
CDR3nt: TGTGCCAGCAGCCCCACGGGCGGGGAGACCCAGTACTTC

j_gene: TRBJ2-1
d_gene: TRBD2
abundance: NA
v_gene: TRBV6-5
CDR3aa: CASSYASGTYNEQFF
CDR3nt: TGTGCCAGCAGTTACGCTAGCGGCACCTACAATGAGCAGTTCTTC

j_gene: TRBJ1-4
d_gene: NA
abundance: NA
v_gene: TRBV2
CDR3aa: CASSEWVTANEKLFF
CDR3nt: TGTGCCAGCAGTGAATGGGTAACGGCTAATGAAAAACTGTTTTTT

j_gene: TRBJ2-7
d_gene: NA
abundance: few
v_gene: TRBV10-1
CDR3aa: CASSGNYEQYF
CDR3nt: TGCGCCAGCAGTGGGAACTACGAGCAGTACTTC

j_gene: TRBJ1-4
d_gene: TRBD1
abundance: NA
v_gene: TRBV4-1
CDR3aa: CASSNGNRGPNEKLFF
CDR3nt: TGCGCCAGCAGCAACGGGAACAGGGGTCCTAATGAAAAACTGTTTTTT

j_gene: TRBJ2-1
d_gene: TRBD2
abundance: NA
v_gene: TRBV28
CDR3aa: CASSPDGLAGGEQFF
CDR3nt: TGTGCCAGCAGCCCCGATGGACTAGCGGGAGGAGAGCAGTTCTTC

j_gene: TRBJ2-2
d_gene: NA
abundance: NA
v_gene: TRBV7-9
CDR3aa: CASSLTGPKTGELFF
CDR3nt: TGTGCCAGCAGCCTAACAGGGCCCAAGACCGGGGAGCTGTTTTTT

j_gene: TRBJ2-2
d_gene: TRBD1
abundance: NA
v_gene: TRBV12-5
CDR3aa: CASGPDRALPNTGELFF
CDR3nt: TGTGCTAGTGGGCCGGACAGGGCCCTCCCGAACACCGGGGAGCTGTTTTTT

j_gene: TRBJ2-5
d_gene: NA
abundance: NA
v_gene: TRBV27
CDR3aa: CASSLLARAQETQYF
CDR3nt: TGTGCCAGCAGTTTATTAGCGAGGGCTCAAGAGACCCAGTACTTC